This TCR beta chain was sequenced during a study of blood T cell repertoires in COVID-19. Study background: Acute-phase and convalescent COVID-19 samples originated in the United States, Italy and Spain.

V gave up 4 bases and J gave up 1 base; unmatched junction bases: 13. The CDR3 extends over 19 amino acids. The V gene's germline CDR1 is SEHNR and CDR2 FQNEAQ (reference sequence). Here immunoSEQ multiplex PCR was the method, and the copy in TCRdb shows in-frame clones only, minus some. This repertoire shows some 360,000 clones, about 87% found once; its top ten account for about 2.5%. Sequencing was carried out using peripheral blood. The chain links TRBV7-9 to TRBJ1-4, with 9 bases that match TRBD1. The sequence was collected from a woman aged 60-75 years with COVID-19, enrolled during active disease. The CDR3: CASSSFNRGRGRTNEKLFF. The CDR3 DNA reads as TGTGCCAGCAGCTCCTTTAACAGGGGGCGTGGTAGAACTAATGAAAAACTGTTTTTT.